The clone carrying this TCR beta chain occurred once. Its antigen is as yet unknown. PCR used 60 Vbeta primers and 13 Jbeta primers. Clones were sequenced by immunoSEQ multiplex PCR, and TCRdb holds only the in-frame ones, with some missing. Among over 45,000 clones listed, approximately 80% were seen once. The data were obtained in a study of cytomegalovirus exposure and HLA in healthy donors. Study results and limitations: The investigators catalogued 164 TCR beta chains as cytomegalovirus-associated.

Sequencing was performed on PBMCs. The TCR sequence derives from a man in his thirties or forties in good health and CMV-seronegative.

The CDR3 spells CASSLGVAGDQETQYF. CDR3 sequence (DNA): TGTGCCAGCAGCTTAGGGGTAGCGGGGGACCAAGAGACCCAGTACTTC. The V and J genes are TRBV11-2 and TRBJ2-5, with 9 bases fitting TRBD2. In germline, CDR1 is SGHAT, CDR2 FQNNGV. The CDR3 consists of 16 residues. The V gene end was trimmed by 1 base and the J gene end by 0 bases; junction bases not matched to a gene: 3.